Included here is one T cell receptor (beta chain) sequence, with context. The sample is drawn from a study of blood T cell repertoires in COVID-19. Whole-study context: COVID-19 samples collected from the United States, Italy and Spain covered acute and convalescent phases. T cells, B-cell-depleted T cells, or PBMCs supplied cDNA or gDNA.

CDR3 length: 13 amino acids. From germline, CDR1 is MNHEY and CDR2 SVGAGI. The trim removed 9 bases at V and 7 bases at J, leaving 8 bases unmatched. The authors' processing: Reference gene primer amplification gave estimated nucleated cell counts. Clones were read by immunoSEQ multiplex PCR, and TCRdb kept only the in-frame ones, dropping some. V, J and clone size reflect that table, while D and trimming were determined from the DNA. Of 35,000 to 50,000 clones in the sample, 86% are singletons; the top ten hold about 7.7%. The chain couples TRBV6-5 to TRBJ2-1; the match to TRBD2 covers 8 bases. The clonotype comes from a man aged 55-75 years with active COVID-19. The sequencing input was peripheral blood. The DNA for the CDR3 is TGTGCCAGTAGCGGGACCCTCCAAAATGAGCAGTTCTTC. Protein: CASSGTLQNEQFF.